Below, 27 T cell receptor beta chains from the same sample are listed, as sequenced in a study of cytomegalovirus exposure and HLA in healthy donors. A multiplex PCR was run with 60 Vbeta primers and 13 Jbeta primers. Sequenced by immunoSEQ multiplex PCR; TCRdb stores in-frame clones only, minus some. The sample has 35,000 to 50,000 clones. Sample: PBMCs. The receptors shown here come from a woman younger than 45 in good health and CMV-seropositive.

The J gene is TRBJ1-2, the V gene TRBV5-1, with D uncertain. Germline V lookup: CDR1 SGHRS, CDR2 YFSETQ. V was cut by 3 bases and J by 7 bases, with 10 bases left in between. The CDR3 runs to 12 residues. CDR3 protein: CASSSGTGGYTF. DNA for the CDR3: TGCGCCAGCAGCTCAGGTACCGGTGGCTACACCTTC.

The genes are TRBV4-1 and TRBJ2-1, with D possibly matching TRBD1 (6 bases). CDR3 length: 15 residues. V was clipped by 1 base and J by 4 bases, with 11 bases between them. Germline CDR1 MGHRA, CDR2 YSYEKL. CDR3 region: CASSQGGQGYNEQFF. As DNA, the CDR3 is TGCGCCAGCAGCCAAGGAGGTCAGGGGTACAATGAGCAGTTCTTC.

The chain uses TRBV4-2 and TRBJ1-2; D is unclear. Per germline, CDR1 LGHNA and CDR2 YNFKEQ. The ends were cut back, 4 bases at V and 0 bases at J, with 12 bases in the middle. The CDR3 loop spans 15 amino acids. CDR3 bases: TGTGCCAGCAGCCCTACGTCGACATCTAACTATGGCTACACCTTC. This translates into CASSPTSTSNYGYTF.

The chain combines TRBV6-5 with TRBJ1-1; tentative D call: TRBD1 (6 bases). Germline CDR1 reads MNHEY; CDR2 reads SVGAGI. V was cut by 5 bases and J by 4 bases, with 17 bases left in between. This CDR3 spans 15 amino acids. Written as DNA, the CDR3 is TGTGCCAGCAGTCGTCCACGGGGGGCCGGCACTGAAGCTTTCTTT. Protein sequence: CASSRPRGAGTEAFF.

This chain links TRBV10-3 with TRBJ2-1; tentative D call: TRBD1 (7 bases). Trimming stripped 4 bases from V and 6 bases from J, with 31 bases between. Germline V gene sequence: CDR1 ENHRY, CDR2 SYGVKD. The CDR3 sequence is 20 residues long. As DNA, the CDR3 is TGTGCCATCAGTGGACGGGGGACAGAAAGGTTATCAGGCAAAGGCAATGAGCAGTTCTTC. It codes for CAISGRGTERLSGKGNEQFF.

This sequence joins TRBV30 and TRBJ1-2; D perhaps matches TRBD1 (6 bases). V shed 7 bases and J shed 4 bases, with 19 bases lying between them. Germline CDR1 and CDR2: GTSNPN and SVGIG (reference sequence). This CDR3 spans 14 amino acids. DNA of the CDR3: TGTGCCTCGCAGAGGGGGGGGGCGACCTATGGCTACACCTTC. Its protein is CASQRGGATYGYTF.

This chain links TRBV18 with TRBJ2-3, with D perhaps TRBD2 (6 bases). CDR1 is KGHSH and CDR2 is LQKENI in the germline V gene. CDR3 length: 15 residues. The V end lost 0 bases, the J end lost 5 bases, and 12 bases lay between the germline ends. The CDR3 DNA follows: TGTGCCAGCTCACCACCCCTAAGGGGACTAGATACGCAGTATTTT. Translated, it gives CASSPPLRGLDTQYF.

The V call is TRBV27, the J call TRBJ2-5; 10 bases agree with TRBD2. Germline CDR1 reads MNHEY; CDR2 reads SMNVEV (reference sequence). Losses at the gene ends were 6 bases for V and 1 base for J; bases not matched to a gene: 8. The CDR3 consists of 16 residues. The DNA for the CDR3 is TGTGCCAGCAGGGCTAGCGGGGGTCTTTCCCAAGAGACCCAGTACTTC. Protein: CASRASGGLSQETQYF.

The V and J genes are TRBV9 and TRBJ2-3; D gene uncertain. CDR1 is SGDLS and CDR2 is YYNGEE in the germline V gene. Trimming removed 0 bases from V and 5 bases from J, with 4 bases in between. The CDR3 contains 12 residues. The CDR3 reads CASSVERDTQYF. CDR3 nucleotides: TGTGCCAGCAGCGTAGAGAGAGATACGCAGTATTTT.

V usage is TRBV29-1 and J usage is TRBJ1-2, with 7 bases fitting TRBD1. In germline, CDR1 is SQVTM, CDR2 ANQGSEA. V shed 7 bases and J 3 bases; nucleotides not matched to a gene: 8. The CDR3 loop spans 13 amino acids. The CDR3 nucleotides are TGCAGCGCCGGAACAGGGGTTGACTATGGCTACACCTTC. It specifies CSAGTGVDYGYTF.

This chain connects TRBV9 to TRBJ2-5; TRBD2 agrees at 11 bases. V lost 3 bases to trimming and J lost 5 bases; unmatched junction nucleotides: 15. The germline CDR1 and CDR2 sequences are SGDLS and YYNGEE. The CDR3 extends over 18 amino acids. This chain's CDR3 is CASSEAPGLAAQGETQYF. CDR3 nucleotides: TGTGCCAGCAGCGAGGCCCCGGGACTAGCGGCCCAGGGGGAGACCCAGTACTTC.

The rearrangement uses TRBV29-1 and TRBJ2-7; 8 bases are shared with TRBD1. The CDR3 has 12 amino acids. V dropped 6 bases and J dropped 5; count of bases not matched to a gene: 6. The germline V gene has CDR1 SQVTM and CDR2 ANQGSEA. This chain's CDR3 is CSVDDRGNEQYF. The CDR3, as DNA: TGCAGCGTCGACGACAGGGGAAACGAGCAGTACTTC.

This sequence joins TRBV6-6 and TRBJ2-5, with 9 nucleotides matching TRBD2. The CDR3 spans 16 residues. Germline V gene lookup returns CDR1 MNHNY and CDR2 SVGAGI (reference sequence). After removal of 5 bases from V and 3 bases from J, the junction contained 10 bases not matched to a gene. The CDR3 reads CASSPLGSGGKETQYF. The CDR3 bases are TGTGCCAGCAGTCCCTTGGGTAGCGGGGGAAAAGAGACCCAGTACTTC.

The chain carries TRBV2 and TRBJ2-3, with TRBD2 matching 12 bases. J was trimmed by 3 bases and V by 7 bases; bases with no gene match: 20. Germline V gene lookup returns CDR1 SNHLY and CDR2 FYNNEI. The CDR3 consists of 20 residues. The CDR3 bases are TGTGCCAGCAATACCCCAACTAGCGGGGGGACCGTCAAGGGTACAGATACGCAGTATTTT. It yields the protein CASNTPTSGGTVKGTDTQYF.

The chain uses TRBV30 and TRBJ1-2, with D hard to call. Germline assignment: CDR1 GTSNPN and CDR2 SVGIG (reference sequence). Trimming cost V 5 bases and J 1 base, with 17 bases left between them. The CDR3 is made up of 15 amino acids. DNA of the CDR3: TGTGCCTGGGCGTTCGGGGTCCGAGATAACTATGGCTACACCTTC. As protein: CAWAFGVRDNYGYTF.

The genes are TRBV27 and TRBJ1-2; 11 nucleotides line up with TRBD1. This CDR3 region has 20 residues. Unmatched junction bases numbered 17, after V lost 5 bases and J lost 0 bases. Germline V gene data show CDR1 as MNHEY and CDR2 as SMNVEV (reference sequence). CDR3 in DNA: TGTGCCAGCAGTCCAGCGCGAGACCGGGACAGGGGGGTTACTAACTATGGCTACACCTTC. Its translation is CASSPARDRDRGVTNYGYTF.

DNA of the CDR3: TGTGCCAGCAGTGATGGGACTAGCGGGGGGGCCGGGGAGCTGTTTTTT. Its protein is CASSDGTSGGAGELFF. This chain connects TRBV25-1 to TRBJ2-2; the match to TRBD2 covers 16 bases. CDR1 is MGHDK, CDR2 SYGVNS, per germline. This CDR3 spans 16 amino acids. V trimming: 3 bases; J trimming: 6 bases; junction bases outside the gene matches: 1. The whole variable domain, remainder taken from reference TRBV25-1 and TRBJ2-2, is EADIYQTPRYLVIGTGKKITLECSQTMGHDKMYWYQQDPGMELHLIHYSYGVNSTEKGDLSSESTVSRIRTEHFPLTLESARPSHTSQYLCASSDGTSGGAGELFFGEGSRLTVL.

This CDR3 reads CASSKTGDPMNTEAFF. As DNA, the CDR3 is TGTGCCAGCAGTAAAACAGGGGACCCTATGAACACTGAAGCTTTCTTT. J is TRBJ1-1 and V is TRBV2; 7 bases agree with TRBD1. The length of the CDR3 is 16 residues. Losses at the gene ends were 5 bases for V and 0 bases for J; bases not matched to a gene: 9. Germline CDR1 reads SNHLY; CDR2 reads FYNNEI.

The chain joins TRBV20-1 to TRBJ1-2; D call uncertain. CDR1 DFQATT and CDR2 SNEGSKA come from the germline V gene (reference sequence). Trimming took 2 bases from V and 4 from J, leaving 5 bases between them. The CDR3 is made up of 11 amino acids. CDR3 DNA: TGCAGTGCTAGACTGGCCTATGGCTACACCTTC. Residues: CSARLAYGYTF.

This chain links TRBV6-5 with TRBJ1-6, with TRBD1 matching over 10 bases. With 10 bases clipped from V and 10 bases from J, the junction kept 10 bases outside the gene matches. Germline V gene sequence: CDR1 MNHEY, CDR2 SVGAGI. The CDR3 spans 14 residues. The CDR3 region is CATCAGTGDSPLHF. The CDR3 region has the DNA TGTGCCACCTGTGCCGGGACAGGGGACTCACCCCTCCACTTT.

V usage is TRBV25-1 and J usage is TRBJ1-1; D possibly corresponds to TRBD1 (6 bases). This CDR3 is 15 amino acids long. Trimming cost V 2 bases and J 5 bases, with 15 bases left between them. Germline V CDR1 and CDR2: MGHDK, SYGVNS. CDR3 region: CASSEAQGGGTEAFF. CDR3 bases: TGTGCCAGCAGTGAAGCACAGGGCGGGGGAACTGAAGCTTTCTTT. The full variable domain, with the rest looked up from reference TRBV25-1 and TRBJ1-1, is EADIYQTPRYLVIGTGKKITLECSQTMGHDKMYWYQQDPGMELHLIHYSYGVNSTEKGDLSSESTVSRIRTEHFPLTLESARPSHTSQYLCASSEAQGGGTEAFFGQGTRLTVV.

In DNA, the CDR3 is TGTGCCAGCAGTTTATCACTGCGGGGCGAGACTGAAGCTTTCTTT. This translates into CASSLSLRGETEAFF. V usage is TRBV28 and J usage is TRBJ1-1, with D tentatively TRBD1 (5 bases). Germline CDR1 reads MDHEN; CDR2 reads SYDVKM. The CDR3 covers 15 residues. The ends were cut back, 1 base at V and 5 bases at J, with 14 bases in the middle.

This chain uses TRBV30 with TRBJ2-7; D may be TRBD2 (5 bases). CDR1 is GTSNPN and CDR2 is SVGIG in the germline V gene (reference sequence). The CDR3 consists of 12 residues. The germline V and J ends were trimmed by 3 bases and 6 bases, with 12 bases remaining between them. The CDR3: CAWRAQRVEQYF. CDR3 coding DNA: TGTGCCTGGAGGGCCCAGAGGGTCGAGCAGTACTTC.

CDR3 coding DNA: TGCGCCAGCAGCTTGGATGCGGCAACTAATGAAAAACTGTTTTTT. Its protein product is CASSLDAATNEKLFF. This chain uses TRBV5-1 with TRBJ1-4; D is unclear. Germline values: CDR1 SGHRS, CDR2 YFSETQ. This CDR3 spans 15 amino acids. V lost 0 bases and J 0 bases, leaving 6 bases between the germline ends.

The chain couples TRBV5-1 to TRBJ1-6; a possible D gene is TRBD1 (5 bases). Trimming removed 3 bases at V and 7 bases at J, with 8 bases between. The V gene's germline CDR1 is SGHRS and CDR2 YFSETQ. This CDR3 is built from 13 residues. The CDR3 region is CASSSQGNSPLHF. The CDR3 nucleotides read TGCGCCAGCAGCTCTCAGGGAAATTCACCCCTCCACTTT.

This sequence joins TRBV4-2 and TRBJ2-7; 8 positions agree with TRBD2. The CDR3 is 15 amino acids. J was trimmed by 2 bases and V by 4 bases; bases with no gene match: 7. CDR1 is LGHNA and CDR2 is YNFKEQ in the germline V gene. The CDR3 loop is CASSPGLAGAYEQYF. CDR3 DNA: TGTGCCAGCAGCCCTGGACTAGCTGGGGCCTACGAGCAGTACTTC.

J is TRBJ2-3 and V is TRBV18; TRBD2 matches at 11 bases. The CDR3 totals 19 residues. CDR1 is KGHSH and CDR2 is LQKENI in the germline V gene. The ends lost 0 bases at V and 1 base at J; junction bases unmatched: 9. Written as DNA, the CDR3 is TGTGCCAGCTCACCACCGATTGCTAGCGGGGGGATGGGCACAGATACGCAGTATTTT. Its translation: CASSPPIASGGMGTDTQYF.